Below, 15 T cell receptor beta chains from the same sample are listed, as sequenced in a study of blood T cell repertoires in COVID-19. Using immunoSEQ multiplex PCR, the repertoire was profiled, and TCRdb retains in-frame clones only, with some absent. In the table there are about 260,000 clones, roughly four fifths of which are singletons. Sequenced: peripheral blood. All receptors derive from a woman of 80 years or more with acute or convalescent COVID-19.

This clone was seen a handful of times. DNA of the CDR3: TGTGCCAGCAGCATGCGGGGGCAGGGTAACTATGGCTACACCTTC. Residues: CASSMRGQGNYGYTF. This chain uses TRBV6-5 with TRBJ1-2, with D possibly being TRBD1 (6 bases). The CDR3 spans 15 residues. CDR1 MNHEY and CDR2 SVGAGI come from the germline V gene. The V gene lost 6 bases and the J gene lost 1 base, with 15 bases spanning the gap.

The chain uses TRBV3-1 (or the pseudogene TRBV3-2) and TRBJ2-1; the match to TRBD2 covers 10 bases. Germline V gives CDR1 LGHDT, CDR2 YNNKEL (reference sequence). The CDR3 is 12 amino acids. V shed 4 bases and J 14 bases; nucleotides not matched to a gene: 5. The CDR3 reads CASSLEREGKFF. CDR3 nucleotides: TGTGCCAGCAGCCTTGAGCGGGAGGGGAAGTTCTTC.

This clone has a handful of counts. The chain employs TRBV5-1 and TRBJ1-6; D gene ambiguous. CDR1 and CDR2 (germline): SGHRS, YFSETQ. Trimming removed 0 bases at V and 3 bases at J, with 4 bases between. CDR3 length equals 14 residues. The CDR3 coding sequence is TGCGCCAGCAGCTTGGACAGCTATAATTCACCCCTCCACTTT. Protein sequence: CASSLDSYNSPLHF.

This chain uses TRBV24-1 with TRBJ2-5; a possible D gene is TRBD2 (5 bases). Looked up from germline, CDR1 is KGHDR and CDR2 is SFDVKD. V shed 2 bases and J shed 5 bases, with 11 bases lying between them. This CDR3 is built from 14 residues. CDR3 bases: TGTGCCACCAGTGATTCGGGGTCCCGGGAGACCCAGTACTTC. Its protein product is CATSDSGSRETQYF.

This sequence joins TRBV6-2 or TRBV6-3 and TRBJ1-2, with D tentatively TRBD1 (5 bases). Germline lookup yields CDR1 MNHEY and CDR2 SVGEGT. V lost 0 bases and J lost 2, with 16 bases in between. The CDR3 runs 17 residues. Here the CDR3 DNA reads TGTGCCAGCAGTTACTCCGGAAGGCAGGGCGAGAACTATGGCTACACCTTC. Its protein product is CASSYSGRQGENYGYTF.

V is TRBV19 and J is TRBJ2-3; 9 bases fit TRBD2. With 6 bases clipped from V and 6 bases from J, the junction kept 13 bases outside the gene matches. Germline-derived CDR1 and CDR2 are LNHDA and SQIVND (reference sequence). The CDR3 covers 16 residues. The CDR3 reads CASSLSGRPVGDTQYF. The DNA for the CDR3 is TGTGCCAGTAGCCTTAGCGGGAGACCGGTGGGGGATACGCAGTATTTT.

CDR3 nucleotides: TGCGCCAGCAGCTTGGCCAGGGAGGACACCATATATTTT. Protein sequence: CASSLAREDTIYF. V gene TRBV5-1 combines with J gene TRBJ1-3, with D possibly TRBD1 on 5 matching bases. CDR1 is SGHRS, CDR2 YFSETQ, per germline. This CDR3 is built from 13 residues. Trimming stripped 0 bases from V and 8 bases from J, with 9 bases between.

The chain uses TRBV6-6 and TRBJ2-1; no firm D call. V was shortened by 3 bases and J by 4 bases, with 16 bases between the two germline ends. Germline CDR1 reads MNHNY; CDR2 reads SVGAGI (reference sequence). The CDR3 covers 16 residues. The CDR3, as DNA: TGTGCCAGCAGTTATTCCCCTTTGTGGCCGTACAATGAGCAGTTCTTC. Protein sequence: CASSYSPLWPYNEQFF.

V and J are TRBV6-2 or TRBV6-3 and TRBJ2-3; no reliable D call. Germline CDR1 reads MNHEY; CDR2 reads SVGEGT. Trimming cost V 5 bases and J 14 bases, with 17 bases left between them. The CDR3 sequence is 12 residues long. The CDR3 DNA is TGTGCCAGCAGTCCCGCTCGGTCCCCCCCGTATTTT. Translating it yields CASSPARSPPYF.

This clone has just a few counts. This chain uses TRBV5-1 with TRBJ2-6, with a tentative D call TRBD1 (5 bases). Trimming cost V 4 bases and J 0 bases, with 8 bases left between them. The CDR3 spans 15 residues. Germline V gene data show CDR1 as SGHRS and CDR2 as YFSETQ. Here the CDR3 DNA reads TGCGCCAGCAGCACCACAGGCTCTGGGGCCAACGTCCTGACTTTC. Its translation is CASSTTGSGANVLTF.

CDR3: CASSRDRSETQYF. The CDR3 DNA follows: TGTGCCAGCAGCCGGGACAGATCGGAGACCCAGTACTTC. The gene calls are TRBV4-2 and TRBJ2-5; 7 bases are shared with TRBD1. Germline loops: CDR1 LGHNA, CDR2 YNFKEQ. This CDR3 is built from 13 residues. Trimming at V came to 4 bases and at J to 5 bases, leaving 4 bases not matched to a gene.

The chain is built from TRBV5-1 and TRBJ1-2; D ambiguous. Trimming cost V 0 bases and J 5 bases, with 14 bases left between them. Germline-derived CDR1 and CDR2 are SGHRS and YFSETQ. This CDR3 has 15 residues. The CDR3 DNA reads TGCGCCAGCAGCTTGGCCTCCGGGGATCGGTATGGCTACACCTTC. This sequence encodes CASSLASGDRYGYTF.

The chain recombines TRBV11-2 with TRBJ2-3; possibly TRBD2 for D (6 bases). V was pared by 2 bases and J by 3 bases, with 15 bases between. This CDR3 region has 16 residues. Germline CDR1 SGHAT, CDR2 FQNNGV. This CDR3 is CASSLTIGSGTDTQYF. Here the CDR3 DNA reads TGTGCCAGCAGCTTAACGATAGGTAGCGGAACAGATACGCAGTATTTT.

J is TRBJ2-6 and V is TRBV10-2; 8 nucleotides agree with TRBD1. The CDR3 runs 17 residues. Germline CDR1 is WSHSY and CDR2 is SAAADI. J was trimmed by 0 bases and V by 6 bases; bases with no gene match: 7. The CDR3, as DNA: TGCGCCAGCAGCCGGGGACAGGACCACTCTGGGGCCAACGTCCTGACTTTC. Protein product: CASSRGQDHSGANVLTF.

This chain uses TRBV19 with TRBJ2-3, with 13 bases matching TRBD2. The germline gives CDR1 LNHDA, CDR2 SQIVND (reference sequence). The CDR3 extends over 16 amino acids. J was trimmed by 5 bases and V by 4 bases; bases with no gene match: 6. The CDR3 DNA sequence: TGTGCCAGTAGTACCGGACTAGCGGGAGATGGAGATACGCAGTATTTT. It yields the protein CASSTGLAGDGDTQYF.